The rows below give T cell receptor beta chains drawn from one sample of a study of T cells in Graves' hyperthyroidism and ophthalmopathy. Via MiXCR, TCRdb re-called the multiplex PCR reads, giving one row per CDR3 protein. The sample consists of nearly 600,000 distinct CDR3 sequences, approximately 15% of them appearing once. The sequencing sample was made of blood. These receptors all stem from a woman in her late teens or twenties with Graves' ophthalmopathy. Both conserved end residues are trimmed from each CDR3. The order of the fields is V gene, J gene, CDR3 protein.

TRBV3-1	TRBJ1-5	ASSQDLTGSQPQH
TRBV4-2	TRBJ1-1	ASSQDPPFTGTEAF
TRBV29-1	TRBJ1-6	SVADRANSPLH
TRBV4-1	TRBJ2-3	ASSQDPSGTSTDTQY
TRBV7-3	TRBJ2-2	ASSWGLAGVGGAGELF
TRBV10-1	TRBJ2-6	ASRKSSGANVLT
TRBV28	TRBJ2-1	ASSLGDTGRTSGTNEQF
TRBV7-2	TRBJ1-5	ASSSRGPLQPQH
TRBV7-9	TRBJ1-1	ASSLAAGLRVNTEAF
TRBV20-1	TRBJ2-7	SAAGTSGFSYEQY
TRBV9	TRBJ2-1	ASSVVPGNEQF
TRBV27	TRBJ2-7	ASSLFHLSYEQY
TRBV20-1	TRBJ1-2	SAMGQENYGYT
TRBV7-2	TRBJ2-7	ASSPTVSDSYEQY
TRBV6-1	TRBJ2-4	ASSSVRVAKNIQY
TRBV6-2/TRBV6-3	TRBJ1-5	ASHPAGIQPQH
TRBV6-2/TRBV6-3	TRBJ1-2	ASGYLSQGNYGYT
TRBV27	TRBJ1-5	ASSSLRVGSNQPQH
TRBV11-3	TRBJ2-2	ASSSVFAGGLPGELF
TRBV20-1	TRBJ2-7	SARELSGRAYEQY
TRBV5-1	TRBJ2-3	ASSLGPRGTDTQY
TRBV20-1	TRBJ2-3	SARDPDGLVGGPSDTQY
TRBV29-1	TRBJ2-3	SLKVTSTDTQY
TRBV6-1	TRBJ2-5	ASRQPLPAIQY
TRBV10-3	TRBJ2-6	ATTEGSGANVLT
TRBV6-1	TRBJ2-1	ASSATWTLNEQF
TRBV7-3	TRBJ2-7	ASSPDRGYTVYEQY
TRBV6-1	TRBJ1-1	ASTPGQNTEAF
TRBV27	TRBJ2-1	ASSFPGPGRDEQF
TRBV12-5	TRBJ1-4	ASGFVLTGEEKLF
TRBV4-1	TRBJ1-1	ASSQRTMNTEAF
TRBV11-3	TRBJ2-2	ASSLGDMGLRTGELF